The 20 T cell receptor beta chains below all came from one sample that was sequenced in a study of cytomegalovirus exposure and HLA in healthy donors. Primers included in the PCR were 60 Vbeta and 13 Jbeta primers. Clones were read by immunoSEQ multiplex PCR, and TCRdb kept only the in-frame ones, dropping some. This table holds under 130,000 clones, 15% found once. The material sequenced was PBMCs. These receptors all come from a female donor in good health and CMV-seronegative.

This clone was recorded a few times. The gene calls are TRBV12-5 and TRBJ2-7; TRBD1 aligns across 9 bases. CDR3 length: 14 amino acids. Germline values: CDR1 LGHNT, CDR2 FRNRAP. V lost 7 bases, J lost 2 bases, and 6 bases stayed unmatched. CDR3 protein: CASAAGTGPYEQYF. Here the CDR3 DNA reads TGTGCTAGTGCCGCCGGGACAGGGCCCTACGAGCAGTACTTC.

V and J are TRBV30 and TRBJ2-3; 11 bases align to TRBD1. Losses at the gene ends were 0 bases for V and 8 bases for J; bases not matched to a gene: 10. CDR1 and CDR2 from the germline V gene are GTSNPN and SVGIG (reference sequence). The length of the CDR3 is 16 residues. The CDR3 region is CAWSVPGQGARGTQYF. DNA of the CDR3: TGTGCCTGGAGTGTACCTGGACAGGGGGCCCGGGGTACGCAGTATTTT.

This clone was counted only a few times. The V and J genes are TRBV29-1 and TRBJ2-7; 10 bases match TRBD2. V lost 7 bases to trimming and J lost 0 bases; unmatched junction nucleotides: 6. CDR1 SQVTM and CDR2 ANQGSEA come from the germline V gene. The CDR3 extends over 14 amino acids. The CDR3: CSARGTSDSYEQYF. The CDR3 nucleotides are TGCAGCGCCAGGGGGACTAGCGACTCCTACGAGCAGTACTTC.

The chain uses TRBV2 and TRBJ1-5; 7 bases line up with TRBD1. CDR3 size: 14 residues. Germline values: CDR1 SNHLY, CDR2 FYNNEI. The V segment lost 5 bases and the J segment 6 bases; nucleotides outside the gene matches: 7. In nucleotides, the CDR3 is TGTGCCAGCAGTTACGACAGGGATGCTCAGCCCCAGCATTTT. It encodes CASSYDRDAQPQHF.

The chain is built from TRBV6-5 and TRBJ2-2, with D tentatively TRBD2 (6 bases). The V end was cut by 8 bases, the J end by 6 bases, with 13 bases between. This CDR3 region has 13 residues. Germline CDR1 reads MNHEY; CDR2 reads SVGAGI. CDR3 sequence reads: CASRLGEAGELFF. The CDR3 region has the DNA TGTGCCAGCCGCCTCGGGGAGGCCGGGGAGCTGTTTTTT.

This clone has just a few counts. This chain joins TRBV19 and TRBJ2-3; TRBD1 aligns across 8 bases. Trimming at V came to 10 bases and at J to 1 base, leaving 10 bases not matched to a gene. Looked up from germline, CDR1 is LNHDA and CDR2 is SQIVND (reference sequence). The CDR3 length is 15 residues. CDR3 residues: CATSLGQGGTDTQYF. The CDR3 nucleotides are TGTGCCACTAGCCTTGGACAGGGTGGCACAGATACGCAGTATTTT.

V is TRBV7-2 and J is TRBJ2-7; no firm D call. Trimming took off 5 bases at V and 0 bases at J, with 8 bases between the two ends. Germline V gene sequence: CDR1 SGHTA, CDR2 FQGNSA. The CDR3 has 13 amino acids. CDR3 loop: CASSRPSSYEQYF. DNA for the CDR3: TGTGCCAGCAGCCGCCCGAGCTCCTACGAGCAGTACTTC.

This clone was seen a few times. The V and J genes are TRBV2 and TRBJ2-3, with D perhaps TRBD2 (6 bases). V was pared by 3 bases and J by 7 bases, with 8 bases between. CDR3 length: 12 amino acids. Germline V gene data show CDR1 as SNHLY and CDR2 as FYNNEI. CDR3 sequence reads: CASSEEGHTQYF. CDR3 coding DNA: TGTGCCAGCAGTGAGGAGGGTCATACGCAGTATTTT.

This chain links TRBV19 with TRBJ2-5; 8 positions match TRBD1. The CDR3 runs 16 residues. The trim removed 4 bases at V and 0 bases at J, leaving 7 bases unmatched. The germline V gene has CDR1 LNHDA and CDR2 SQIVND (reference sequence). In DNA form, the CDR3 reads TGTGCCAGTAGTACTGAGACAGGGGCGTACCAAGAGACCCAGTACTTC. Protein: CASSTETGAYQETQYF.

J is TRBJ2-7 and V is TRBV7-9; maybe TRBD2 (7 bases). Germline loops: CDR1 SEHNR, CDR2 FQNEAQ (reference sequence). Between the trimmed V and J ends, which lost 7 bases and 4 bases, there was a span of 17 bases. This CDR3 is 14 amino acids long. Written as DNA, the CDR3 is TGTGCCAGCACCTCGGATCGGGGGGCGTACGAGCAGTACTTC. Residues: CASTSDRGAYEQYF.

The V gene is TRBV7-2, the J gene TRBJ1-1, with D hard to call. There are 16 residues in the CDR3. Germline loops: CDR1 SGHTA, CDR2 FQGNSA. Between the trimmed V and J ends, which lost 4 bases and 0 bases, there was a span of 15 bases. The CDR3 loop is CASSSSLGLLNTEAFF. CDR3 nucleotide sequence: TGTGCCAGCAGCTCCAGCCTGGGCCTTTTGAACACTGAAGCTTTCTTT.

The V and J genes are TRBV30 and TRBJ2-5; 8 bases match TRBD1. The CDR3 consists of 17 residues. The germline V gene encodes CDR1 GTSNPN and CDR2 SVGIG (reference sequence). Unmatched junction bases numbered 16, after V lost 3 bases and J lost 4 bases. The CDR3 DNA follows: TGTGCCTGGAGAGATACTTTCCGGGACAGGTTGAGAGAGACCCAGTACTTC. Translating gives CAWRDTFRDRLRETQYF.

J is TRBJ2-1 and V is TRBV27; 12 bases fit TRBD2. V was clipped by 5 bases and J by 3 bases; unmatched bases: 5. The CDR3 spans 16 residues. The germline CDR1 and CDR2 sequences are MNHEY and SMNVEV (reference sequence). CDR3 DNA: TGTGCCAGCAGTCTGCTGACTAGCGGGGGCTACAATGAGCAGTTCTTC. This gives the protein CASSLLTSGGYNEQFF.

This clone has only a few counts. The gene calls are TRBV28 and TRBJ1-5, with unresolved D. V lost 7 bases, J lost 2 bases, and 15 bases lay in between. Germline values: CDR1 MDHEN, CDR2 SYDVKM. The CDR3 has 15 residues. This chain's CDR3 is CASTLSGGRNQPQHF. Written as DNA, the CDR3 is TGTGCCAGCACCTTGTCGGGTGGCCGCAATCAGCCCCAGCATTTT.

The chain joins TRBV30 to TRBJ2-1; TRBD2 aligns across 9 bases. Germline values: CDR1 GTSNPN, CDR2 SVGIG (reference sequence). The CDR3 sequence is 12 residues long. J gave up 9 bases and V 5 bases, and 5 bases lay outside the gene matches. The CDR3 bases are TGTGCCTGGTCGACTAGCGGCGTTGAGCAGTTCTTC. It codes for CAWSTSGVEQFF.

This chain links TRBV27 with TRBJ2-1; 14 bases fit TRBD2. The CDR3 totals 15 residues. V was clipped by 3 bases and J by 7 bases; unmatched bases: 2. Germline V CDR1 and CDR2: MNHEY, SMNVEV (reference sequence). The DNA of the CDR3 is TGTGCCAGCAGTTTGACTAGCGGGAGGGGAAATGAGCAGTTCTTC. This encodes CASSLTSGRGNEQFF.

This clone has more than one count but fewer than ten. This chain links TRBV5-4 with TRBJ1-1; possibly TRBD1 for D (5 bases). Trimming took 0 bases from V and 1 from J, leaving 13 bases between them. CDR1 SGHNT and CDR2 YYREEE come from the germline V gene (reference sequence). This CDR3 comprises 16 residues. The CDR3 region is CASSLAQTGSNTEAFF. CDR3 coding DNA: TGTGCCAGCAGCTTGGCCCAAACAGGTTCGAACACTGAAGCTTTCTTT.

The chain links TRBV30 to TRBJ2-5; 7 bases map to TRBD2. V shed 8 bases and J 5 bases; nucleotides not matched to a gene: 8. The length of the CDR3 is 12 residues. The germline gives CDR1 GTSNPN, CDR2 SVGIG (reference sequence). The CDR3 DNA follows: TGTGCCCTTAGCGGGCTCCGGGAGACCCAGTACTTC. The encoded protein is CALSGLRETQYF. The full variable domain, in which reference TRBV30 and TRBJ2-5 provide the parts outside the CDR3, is SQTIHQWPATLVQPVGSPLSLECTVEGTSNPNLYWYRQAAGRGLQLLFYSVGIGQISSEVPQNLSASRPQDRQFILSSKKLLLSDSGFYLCALSGLRETQYFGPGTRLLVL.

This clone was seen a handful of times. V usage is TRBV30 and J usage is TRBJ2-3, with 8 bases identical to TRBD2. V gave up 4 bases and J gave up 1 base; unmatched junction bases: 4. This CDR3 region has 14 residues. CDR1 and CDR2 from the germline V gene are GTSNPN and SVGIG (reference sequence). CDR3: CAWKQLAGTDTQYF. The DNA for the CDR3 is TGTGCCTGGAAACAACTAGCGGGCACAGATACGCAGTATTTT.

The chain has TRBV5-1 and TRBJ1-5; tentatively, D is TRBD1 (5 bases). The germline V gene has CDR1 SGHRS and CDR2 YFSETQ. V dropped 4 bases and J dropped 1 base, with 9 bases sitting between them. There are 14 residues in the CDR3. DNA of the CDR3: TGCGCCAGCAGCCCAGGACAAAGCAATCAGCCCCAGCATTTT. Translated, it gives CASSPGQSNQPQHF.